The source of this T cell receptor (beta chain) is a study of early stage breast cancer tumors. Study summary: Of around 15 invasive breast tumors, 11 to 12 were hormone receptor-positive, HER2-negative. Samples were sequenced at approximately 9-fold average coverage. Study results and caveats: Tumor and normal breast were distinguished via blood comparison in about 90% of the 16 patients. Commonly generated sequences made up most enriched TCRB sequences shared between patients.

Produced via immunoSEQ multiplex PCR; TCRdb's table is partial and in-frame only. Among 25,000 to 35,000 clones listed, roughly 78% were seen once. In germline, CDR1 is LNHDA, CDR2 SQIVND (reference sequence). V was cut by 5 bases and J by 7 bases, with 18 bases left in between. The CDR3 runs to 14 residues. For this clone: What it recognizes is unknown.

This clonotype originated in a person in their sixties with breast cancer. Specimen: blood. The genes are TRBV19 and TRBJ2-7; D possibly corresponds to TRBD2 (5 bases). In DNA form, the CDR3 reads TGTGCCAGTAGTCCCCGGACCAAATCGGGGGAGCAGTACTTC. Protein: CASSPRTKSGEQYF.